This TCR beta chain was sequenced during a study of T cell changes during pregnancy in multiple sclerosis. Germline lookup yields CDR1 WNHNN and CDR2 SYGVQD (reference sequence). The junction had 11 bases not matched to a gene; V was cut back by 6 bases and J by 1 base. CDR3 size: 17 residues. Sequenced by immunoSEQ multiplex PCR; TCRdb stores in-frame clones only, minus some. The sample gives 52,000 or so clones, about 90% of which show up once; around 0.25% is in the top ten. Sequenced material: CD4+ T cells from peripheral blood mononuclear cells, taken in the second trimester of pregnancy. This TCR was sampled from a female donor with multiple sclerosis, enrolled in a pregnancy study. This chain uses TRBV10-1 with TRBJ2-2, with TRBD2 matching over 7 bases. The CDR3 region is CASSPTVGGWNTGELFF. In DNA form, the CDR3 reads TGCGCCAGCAGCCCGACCGTGGGGGGGTGGAACACCGGGGAGCTGTTTTTT.